The clone carrying this TCR beta chain appeared many times. Antigen specificity is unknown. This sample was included in a study of blood T cells in healthy people across ages. General observations from the study: Whereas aged donors had fewer naive CD4+ cells, long-lived donors had more of them and higher diversity.

Then a second PCR, running roughly 7 to 11 cycles, was carried out with a sample-barcoded 5' primer and a J-beta primer mix. Tagging of each cDNA molecule was performed by a template-switch adaptor with 12 random nucleotides. TCRdb reprocessed the 5' RACE reads with MiXCR, giving one entry per CDR3 protein. The profile shows some 670,000 distinct CDR3 sequences, around 50% of them singletons. Each donor's blood draw was approximately 10 milliliters of peripheral blood. This receptor was identified in a woman of 80 years or more in good health. Sequencing used blood.

The DNA for the CDR3 is TGTGCCAGCAGCTCCCTGACTAGCGGAAATCAAGAGACCCAGTACTTC. Its translation is CASSSLTSGNQETQYF. The chain recombines TRBV11-2 with TRBJ2-5; 9 positions match TRBD2. This CDR3 region has 16 residues. With V trimmed by 4 bases and J by 2 bases, 8 bases remained unmatched. The germline gives CDR1 SGHAT, CDR2 FQNNGV.